These 20 T cell receptor beta chains share one sample of origin, sequenced in a study of OX40 agonist ivuxolimab in advanced cancers. The data were produced by immunoSEQ multiplex PCR, yet TCRdb's version contains in-frame clones alone and is incomplete. The table has roughly 70,000 clones, approximately 85% seen once. The sample in question was CD4+ or CD8+ T cells sorted from blood, obtained in a trial of the OX40 agonist ivuxolimab. These TCRs come from an adult with an advanced solid tumor such as melanoma, head and neck, liver or kidney cancer.

The rearrangement links TRBV14 to TRBJ2-3; D gene unclear. V lost 2 bases, J lost 6 bases, and 9 bases lay in between. The length of the CDR3 is 13 residues. Germline V gene data show CDR1 as SGHDN and CDR2 as FVKESK. The CDR3 DNA follows: TGTGCCAGCAGCCAAAACCAGCCGGATACGCAGTATTTT. Translated: CASSQNQPDTQYF.

V gene TRBV5-1 combines with J gene TRBJ2-6, with a weak D call TRBD2 (5 bases). The CDR3 totals 19 residues. Germline CDR1 is SGHRS and CDR2 is YFSETQ. V was shortened by 0 bases and J by 1 base, with 17 bases between the two germline ends. The CDR3 DNA reads as TGCGCCAGCAGCTTGGAACTCCGACGGAGCGGTTCTGGGGCCAACGTCCTGACTTTC. Its translation is CASSLELRRSGSGANVLTF.

This sequence joins TRBV11-2 and TRBJ1-4; unclear D gene. Germline V gene sequence: CDR1 SGHAT, CDR2 FQNNGV. Trimming cost V 0 bases and J 4 bases, with 9 bases left between them. The CDR3 contains 15 residues. The chain's CDR3 is CASSLEPQDNEKLFF. CDR3 coding DNA: TGTGCCAGCAGCTTAGAGCCGCAGGATAATGAAAAACTGTTTTTT. Full variable domain (missing parts from reference TRBV11-2 and TRBJ1-4): EAGVAQSPRYKIIEKRQSVAFWCNPISGHATLYWYQQILGQGPKLLIQFQNNGVVDDSQLPKDRFSAERLKGVDSTLKIQPAKLEDSAVYLCASSLEPQDNEKLFFGSGTQLSVL.

The chain joins TRBV11-3 to TRBJ1-1; 7 bases match TRBD1. Per the germline V gene, CDR1 is SGHNT and CDR2 is YENEEA. Trimming took 5 bases from V and 10 from J; bases not matched to a gene: 4. This CDR3 comprises 11 residues. The CDR3 DNA reads as TGTGCCAGCAGCCAGACAGGGCGAGCTTTCTTT. This sequence encodes CASSQTGRAFF.

The J gene is TRBJ1-2, the V gene TRBV7-9; D remains unclear. Per germline, CDR1 SEHNR and CDR2 FQNEAQ (reference sequence). V lost 2 bases to trimming and J lost 9 bases, with 10 bases between them. CDR3 length: 12 amino acids. The CDR3 coding sequence is TGTGCCAGCAGCTTATGGGGAAGGAGCTACACCTTC. It encodes CASSLWGRSYTF.

This rearrangement joins TRBV15 to TRBJ1-5; weak D call: TRBD1 (6 bases). Germline values: CDR1 LNHNV, CDR2 YYDKDF (reference sequence). The CDR3 is made up of 13 amino acids. V gave up 11 bases and J gave up 5 bases, with 16 bases separating them. CDR3 protein: CAAGGGPHQPQHF. In DNA, the CDR3 is TGTGCCGCTGGAGGGGGGCCTCATCAGCCCCAGCATTTT.

The rearrangement joins TRBV7-8 to TRBJ2-1; D ambiguous. CDR1 and CDR2 (germline): SGHVS, FQNEAQ. Trimming pared 7 bases from V and 5 bases from J, leaving 6 bases between. CDR3 length equals 11 residues. The CDR3 DNA sequence: TGTGCCAGCAACGAAAACAATGAGCAGTTCTTC. Its protein product is CASNENNEQFF.

This clone appeared once. This rearrangement joins TRBV10-3 to TRBJ2-7, with 11 bases aligning to TRBD2. The germline CDR1 and CDR2 sequences are ENHRY and SYGVKD. V dropped 10 bases and J dropped 3; count of bases not matched to a gene: 5. The CDR3 sequence is 13 residues long. The CDR3 nucleotides read TGTGCCACCCGACTAGCGGGGAACTACGAGCAGTACTTC. This translates into CATRLAGNYEQYF.

Remarks on this clone: An end of the junction does not agree with germline; a read error may underlie this. The chain carries TRBV2 and TRBJ1-1; no clear D gene. Germline CDR1 reads SNHLY; CDR2 reads FYNNEI. The CDR3 consists of 16 residues. This CDR3 reads CASSEEVGNMNTEAFF. Here the CDR3 DNA reads TGTGCCAGCAGCGAAGAGGTAGGGAACATGAACACTGAAGCTTTCTTT.

This sequence joins TRBV29-1 and TRBJ2-1; possibly TRBD1 for D (6 bases). Looked up from germline, CDR1 is SQVTM and CDR2 is ANQGSEA. The CDR3 has 13 residues. V was pared by 6 bases and J by 3 bases, with 12 bases between. Written as DNA, the CDR3 is TGCAGCGTCCGTCGGACAGACTACAATGAGCAGTTCTTC. This encodes CSVRRTDYNEQFF.

V is TRBV6-6 and J is TRBJ2-3; the D gene is possibly TRBD2 (5 bases). CDR1 and CDR2 from the germline V gene are MNHNY and SVGAGI (reference sequence). This CDR3 is 14 amino acids long. V shed 6 bases and J shed 1 base, with 11 bases lying between them. CDR3 DNA sequence: TGTGCCAGCAGACCCGGAGGCCGCACAGATACGCAGTATTTT. This translates into CASRPGGRTDTQYF.

This clone was seen at least ten times. The chain employs TRBV30 and TRBJ1-2, with 8 positions matching TRBD1. Looked up from germline, CDR1 is GTSNPN and CDR2 is SVGIG (reference sequence). The CDR3 contains 12 residues. CDR3 coding DNA: TGTGTGTTGGACAGGGATAACTATGGCTACACCTTC. Its translation: CVLDRDNYGYTF.

In this sample, this clone turned up a few times. The chain links TRBV7-9 to TRBJ2-7; D uncertain. The CDR3 totals 14 residues. Deletions cut 3 bases from V and 6 bases from J, with 15 bases between. CDR1 SEHNR and CDR2 FQNEAQ come from the germline V gene (reference sequence). The CDR3 nucleotides are TGTGCCAGCAGCTTGACCGGCGCTCGGAGCGAGCAGTACTTC. Protein: CASSLTGARSEQYF.

The V call is TRBV19, the J call TRBJ2-3, with D unresolved. Between the trimmed V and J ends, which lost 3 bases and 2 bases, there was a span of 6 bases. The CDR3 length is 13 residues. Germline V gene sequence: CDR1 LNHDA, CDR2 SQIVND (reference sequence). CDR3 sequence (DNA): TGTGCCAGTAGTATTCAGGTCACAGATACGCAGTATTTT. It is translated as CASSIQVTDTQYF.

This clone occurred once. This chain links TRBV27 with TRBJ2-1; no reliable D call. This CDR3 is built from 14 residues. Trimming removed 1 base at V and 8 bases at J, with 12 bases between. The germline V gene encodes CDR1 MNHEY and CDR2 SMNVEV (reference sequence). In nucleotides, the CDR3 is TGTGCCAGCAGTTTATTTTATGGTCGCGATGAGCAGTTCTTC. This sequence encodes CASSLFYGRDEQFF.

The chain is built from TRBV7-3 and TRBJ2-6, with a tentative D call TRBD2 (5 bases). There are 16 residues in the CDR3. The germline CDR1 and CDR2 sequences are SGHTA and FQGTGA. V was clipped by 2 bases and J by 0 bases, with 8 bases between them. In nucleotides, the CDR3 is TGTGCCAGCAGCTTAGTTAGCGTCTCTGGGGCCAACGTCCTGACTTTC. Translating it yields CASSLVSVSGANVLTF.

The chain employs TRBV11-3 and TRBJ1-1; 10 positions match TRBD1. J lost 4 bases, V lost 3 bases, and 2 bases had no gene match. CDR3 length: 14 residues. The V gene's germline CDR1 is SGHNT and CDR2 YENEEA. CDR3: CASSLDRGVTEAFF. CDR3 DNA: TGTGCCAGCAGCTTGGACAGGGGGGTCACTGAAGCTTTCTTT.

The rearrangement joins TRBV29-1 to TRBJ2-2, with 10 bases that match TRBD1. V was clipped by 7 bases and J by 6 bases; unmatched bases: 14. The V gene's germline CDR1 is SQVTM and CDR2 ANQGSEA. The CDR3 has 16 residues. CDR3 sequence (DNA): TGCAGCGCCACTGCCGGGACAGGGGATCTGTCCGGGGAGCTGTTTTTT. Encoded protein: CSATAGTGDLSGELFF.

The chain uses TRBV14 and TRBJ2-2, with a possible D match to TRBD2 (5 bases). Trimming shortened V by 6 bases and J by 4 bases, and 9 bases separated the two germline ends. Germline V gene lookup returns CDR1 SGHDN and CDR2 FVKESK. The CDR3 has 13 residues. CDR3 DNA sequence: TGTGCCAGCAGACCGGGGTTCACCGGGGAGCTGTTTTTT. Amino acids: CASRPGFTGELFF.

The chain is built from TRBV6-6 and TRBJ1-1; TRBD1 matches at 7 bases. V gave up 4 bases and J gave up 1 base; unmatched junction bases: 9. The CDR3 length is 16 residues. Germline lookup yields CDR1 MNHNY and CDR2 SVGAGI (reference sequence). As DNA, the CDR3 is TGTGCCAGCAGTTCAAACGGACAGGCGGGGAACACTGAAGCTTTCTTT. This codes for CASSSNGQAGNTEAFF.